The 2 T cell receptor beta chains presented below share a single source sample, sequenced in a study of blood T cell repertoires in COVID-19. Repertoires were generated with immunoSEQ multiplex PCR, while TCRdb's copy carries only in-frame clones and drops some. The sample includes over 65,000 clones, about three quarters of them seen just once. Source material: peripheral blood. The receptors come from a human donor in a cohort sampled during active COVID-19.

As regards this clone: The sample has other DNA sequences that encode this CDR3 too. The chain couples TRBV7-2 to TRBJ2-7, with D unclear. The length of the CDR3 is 12 residues. Trimming removed 5 bases from V and 3 bases from J, with 8 bases in between. Germline CDR1 reads SGHTA; CDR2 reads FQGNSA. CDR3 amino acids: CASSPPNYEQYF. The CDR3, as DNA: TGTGCCAGCAGCCCGCCTAACTACGAGCAGTACTTC.

This chain joins TRBV5-1 and TRBJ2-1, with 10 positions matching TRBD1. CDR3 length equals 15 residues. The V segment lost 3 bases and the J segment 8 bases; nucleotides outside the gene matches: 8. Germline V CDR1 and CDR2: SGHRS, YFSETQ. Written as DNA, the CDR3 is TGCGCCAGCAGCTACTTACCGGGACAGGGGTATGAGCAGTTCTTC. This encodes CASSYLPGQGYEQFF. Full variable domain (outside the CDR3, taken from reference TRBV5-1 and TRBJ2-1): KAGVTQTPRYLIKTRGQQVTLSCSPISGHRSVSWYQQTPGQGLQFLFEYFSETQRNKGNFPGRFSGRQFSNSRSEMNVSTLELGDSALYLCASSYLPGQGYEQFFGPGTRLTVL.